Sequencing of this T cell receptor beta chain was carried out in a study of immune evolution from preneoplasia to lung adenocarcinoma (dated by TCRdb to the early 2020s). Background on the whole study: HLA loss of heterozygosity was seen in roughly 6.6%, 14% and 36% of AIS, MIA and ADC lesions, and in no AAH lesions. Resected precursor lesions (AAH, AIS, MIA) and invasive adenocarcinomas were compared against paired morphologically normal lung tissue. The sample size was set by how many specimens were available, not by a prior power calculation. TCR sequencing data were obtained from under 55 patients. The immune data were combined with whole exome sequencing and methylation data from the same cohort of nodules. According to the study, 105 samples were used for TCR sequencing. The study used immune gene expression, TCR sequencing and multiplex immunofluorescence to profile the immune contexture of lung adenocarcinoma precursors and invasive adenocarcinoma. POLYSOLVER was used to infer Class I HLA alleles from exome data, while LOHHLA was used to detect allele-specific HLA loss. In total, the cohort included 53 patients with pulmonary nodules, all of whom underwent surgical resection. What the research found in general, with its limitations: Top T cell clone frequencies were highest in normal lung and appeared to decrease progressively from AAH through AIS, MIA and invasive adenocarcinoma. The findings rested on association rather than direct causation, and larger cohorts with long-term follow-up and longitudinal biopsies were considered necessary. KRAS-mutant nodules showed the highest T cell clonality compared with EGFR-mutant or double wild-type lesions. Normal lung showed the highest clonality, whereas later-stage lesions appeared to have higher T cell density and diversity but lower clonality. Because every patient came from Japan and China, how well the results apply to Western populations was uncertain.

The immunoSEQ hsTCRbeta Kit was used to sequence TCR beta CDR3 regions from DNA. The authors' analysis ran thus. TCR sequencing data were analysed with the ImmunoSEQ Analyzer. T cell clonality was defined as 1 minus Pielou's evenness computed on productive rearrangements. To measure T cell diversity, the inverse Simpson index was applied to productive templates. T cell density was TCR beta template counts normalized to usable DNA, estimated by amplifying and sequencing housekeeping genes. TCR metrics were compared across histologic stages using two-sided Kruskal-Wallis tests. The table was pulled from immuneACCESS by TCRdb, which kept in-frame rearrangements only. Such tables lose some clones; where checked, under half of the loss comes from unresolved V genes, and the rest has no known cause. That table gives V, J and clone size, and the DNA gave D and trimming. The sample yields over 6,500 clones; approximately 85% were counted once. The ten largest account for roughly 2.7% of the sample.

CDR1 MDHEN and CDR2 SYDVKM were looked up in the germline V gene. Trimming at the junction amounts to 6 bases on V and 3 bases on J, and the germline ends lie 6 bases apart. From its cysteine to its phenylalanine, the CDR3 spans 12 amino acids. Kept here is only the CDR3 DNA, which spans 36 bases and is read in frame from base 1. As regards this clone: Its antigen specificity is not known. Base qualities are not recorded, but no much larger clone differs from it by a single base.

Patients underwent resection in Japan or China between about 2014 and 2017. The histologic diagnosis of each case was independently confirmed on H&E slides by two lung cancer pathologists. To enrich premalignant or tumor cells for nucleic acid extraction, macro-dissection was performed after pathologic assessment. FFPE tissue was used for DNA isolation with the AllPrep DNA/RNA FFPE Kit. The chain joins TRBV28 to TRBJ1-5, with the D gene uncertain. This TCR was sampled from a person aged 80 or over with lung adenocarcinoma. The sequenced sample consisted of FFPE minimally invasive lung adenocarcinoma tissue. The cell subset or site label corresponds to: micro-invasive lung adenocarcinoma (MIA). The nucleotides are TGTGCCAGCAGCTTCTACAATCAGCCCCAGCATTTT. The encoded protein is CASSFYNQPQHF.